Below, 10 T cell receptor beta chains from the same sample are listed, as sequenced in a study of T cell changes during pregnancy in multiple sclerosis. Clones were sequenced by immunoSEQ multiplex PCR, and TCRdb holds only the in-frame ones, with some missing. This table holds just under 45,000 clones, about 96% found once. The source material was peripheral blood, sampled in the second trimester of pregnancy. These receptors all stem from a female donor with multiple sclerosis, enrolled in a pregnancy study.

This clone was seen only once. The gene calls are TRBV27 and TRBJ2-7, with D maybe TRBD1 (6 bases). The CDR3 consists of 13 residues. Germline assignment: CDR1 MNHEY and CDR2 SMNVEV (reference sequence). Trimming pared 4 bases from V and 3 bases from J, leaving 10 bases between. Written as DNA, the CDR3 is TGTGCCAGCAGTTCAGGGACAAACTACGAGCAGTACTTC. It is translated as CASSSGTNYEQYF.

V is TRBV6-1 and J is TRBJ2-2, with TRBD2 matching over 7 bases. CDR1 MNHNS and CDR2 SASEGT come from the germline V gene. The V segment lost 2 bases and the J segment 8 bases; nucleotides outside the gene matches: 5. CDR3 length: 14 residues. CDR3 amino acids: CASSELGRGGELFF. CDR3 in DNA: TGTGCCAGCAGTGAACTGGGGCGGGGGGGGGAGCTGTTTTTT.

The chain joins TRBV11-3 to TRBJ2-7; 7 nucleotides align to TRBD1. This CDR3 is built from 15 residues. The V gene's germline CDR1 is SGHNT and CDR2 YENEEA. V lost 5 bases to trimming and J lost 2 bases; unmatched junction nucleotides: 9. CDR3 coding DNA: TGTGCCAGCAGCCCTGGGGACAGACCTACCTACGAGCAGTACTTC. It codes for CASSPGDRPTYEQYF.

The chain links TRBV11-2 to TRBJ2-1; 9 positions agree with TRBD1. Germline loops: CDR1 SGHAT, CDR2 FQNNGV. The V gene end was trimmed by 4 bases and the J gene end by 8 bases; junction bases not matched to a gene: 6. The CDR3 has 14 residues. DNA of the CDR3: TGTGCCAGCAGCTACTTGGACAGGGGCTATGAGCAGTTCTTC. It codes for CASSYLDRGYEQFF. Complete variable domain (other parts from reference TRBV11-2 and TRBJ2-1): EAGVAQSPRYKIIEKRQSVAFWCNPISGHATLYWYQQILGQGPKLLIQFQNNGVVDDSQLPKDRFSAERLKGVDSTLKIQPAKLEDSAVYLCASSYLDRGYEQFFGPGTRLTVL.

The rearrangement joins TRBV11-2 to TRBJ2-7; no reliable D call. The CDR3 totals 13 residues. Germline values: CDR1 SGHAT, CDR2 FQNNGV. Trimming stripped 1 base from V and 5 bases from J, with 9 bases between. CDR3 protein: CASSLGPTDEQYF. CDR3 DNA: TGTGCCAGCAGCTTAGGCCCAACGGACGAGCAGTACTTC.

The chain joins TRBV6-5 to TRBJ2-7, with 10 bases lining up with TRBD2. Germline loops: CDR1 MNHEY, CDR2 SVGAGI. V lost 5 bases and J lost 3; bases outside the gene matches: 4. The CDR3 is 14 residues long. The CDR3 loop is CASSVTSGVYEQYF. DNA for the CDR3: TGTGCCAGCAGTGTCACTAGCGGGGTCTACGAGCAGTACTTC.

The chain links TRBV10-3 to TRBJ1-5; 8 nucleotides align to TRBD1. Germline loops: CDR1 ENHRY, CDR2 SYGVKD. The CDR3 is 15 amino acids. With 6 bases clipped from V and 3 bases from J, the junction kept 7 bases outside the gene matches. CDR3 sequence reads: CAISERGQANQPQHF. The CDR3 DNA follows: TGTGCCATCAGCGAGAGGGGACAGGCCAATCAGCCCCAGCATTTT.

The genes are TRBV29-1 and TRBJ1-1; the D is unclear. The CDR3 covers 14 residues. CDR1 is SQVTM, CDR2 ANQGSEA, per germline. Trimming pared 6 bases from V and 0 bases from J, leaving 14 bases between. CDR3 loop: CSVPGTVMNTEAFF. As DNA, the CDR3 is TGCAGCGTACCCGGTACGGTCATGAACACTGAAGCTTTCTTT.

CDR3 sequence (DNA): TGTGCCAGCAGCTTAGCCAGCGGGGGGGGATACTACAATGAGCAGTTCTTC. Translated: CASSLASGGGYYNEQFF. The chain combines TRBV7-6 with TRBJ2-1, with 10 bases matching TRBD2. Trimming at V came to 0 bases and at J to 3 bases, leaving 5 bases not matched to a gene. Germline V gene lookup returns CDR1 SGHVS and CDR2 FNYEAQ. The CDR3 has 17 residues.

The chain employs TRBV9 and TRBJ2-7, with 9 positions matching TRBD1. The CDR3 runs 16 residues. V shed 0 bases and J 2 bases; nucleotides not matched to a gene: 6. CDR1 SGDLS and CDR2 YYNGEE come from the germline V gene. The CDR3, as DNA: TGTGCCAGCAGCGTAGGGGGACAGGGATCAACCTACGAGCAGTACTTC. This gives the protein CASSVGGQGSTYEQYF.